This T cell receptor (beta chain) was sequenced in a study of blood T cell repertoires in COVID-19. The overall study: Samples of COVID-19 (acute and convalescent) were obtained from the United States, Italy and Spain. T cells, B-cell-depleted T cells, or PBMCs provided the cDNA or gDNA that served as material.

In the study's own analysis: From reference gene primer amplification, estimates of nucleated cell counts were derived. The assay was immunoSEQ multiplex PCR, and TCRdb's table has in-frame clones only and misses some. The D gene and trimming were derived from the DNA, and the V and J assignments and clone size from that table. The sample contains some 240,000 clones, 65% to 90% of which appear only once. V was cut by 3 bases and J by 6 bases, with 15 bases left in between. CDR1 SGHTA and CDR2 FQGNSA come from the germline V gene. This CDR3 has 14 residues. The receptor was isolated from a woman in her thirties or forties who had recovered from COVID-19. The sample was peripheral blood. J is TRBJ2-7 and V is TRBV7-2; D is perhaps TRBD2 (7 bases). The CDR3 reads CASSFAGGAGEQYF. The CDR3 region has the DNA TGTGCCAGCAGCTTCGCTGGGGGGGCGGGCGAGCAGTACTTC. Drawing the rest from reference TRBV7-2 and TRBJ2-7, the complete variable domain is GAGVSQSPSNKVTEKGKDVELRCDPISGHTALYWYRQSLGQGLEFLIYFQGNSAPDKSGLPSDRFSAERTGGSVSTLTIQRTQQEDSAVYLCASSFAGGAGEQYFGPGTRLTVT.